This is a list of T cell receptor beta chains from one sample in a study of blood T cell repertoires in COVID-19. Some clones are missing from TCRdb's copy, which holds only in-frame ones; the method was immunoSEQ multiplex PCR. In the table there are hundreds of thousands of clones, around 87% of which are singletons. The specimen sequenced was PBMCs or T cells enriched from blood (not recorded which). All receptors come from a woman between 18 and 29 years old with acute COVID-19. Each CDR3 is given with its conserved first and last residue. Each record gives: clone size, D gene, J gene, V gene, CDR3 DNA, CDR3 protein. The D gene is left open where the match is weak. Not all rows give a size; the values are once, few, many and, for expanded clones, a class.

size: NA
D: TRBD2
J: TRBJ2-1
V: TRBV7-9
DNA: TGTGCCAGCAGCCCCCCTAGCGGGAGGAGTGAGCAGTTCTTC
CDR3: CASSPPSGRSEQFF

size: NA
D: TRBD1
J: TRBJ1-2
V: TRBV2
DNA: TGTGCCAGCAAGGACAGGGTTGATGGCTACACCTTC
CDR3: CASKDRVDGYTF

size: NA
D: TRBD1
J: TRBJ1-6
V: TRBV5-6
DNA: TGTGCCAGCAGCTTGCGACAGGGAGGTTCACCCCTCCACTTT
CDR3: CASSLRQGGSPLHF

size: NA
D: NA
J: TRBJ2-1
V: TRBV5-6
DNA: TGTGCCAGCAGCTCCGGACTTAAGCAGTTCTTC
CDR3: CASSSGLKQFF

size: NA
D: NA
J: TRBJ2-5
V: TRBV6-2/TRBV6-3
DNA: TGTGCCAGCAGTTTCACAGGCTTGGAGACCCAGTACTTC
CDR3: CASSFTGLETQYF

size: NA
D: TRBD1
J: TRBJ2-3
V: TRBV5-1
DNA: TGCGCCAGCAGCTACCCAAGGACAGGGGGCGCAGATACGCAGTATTTT
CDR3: CASSYPRTGGADTQYF

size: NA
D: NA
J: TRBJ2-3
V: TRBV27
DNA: TGTGCCTGCAGGAGGATACACACAGATACGCAGTATTTT
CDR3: CACRRIHTDTQYF

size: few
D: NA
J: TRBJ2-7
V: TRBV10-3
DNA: TGTGCCATCAGTGAGTCTCTCGACGAGCAGTACTTC
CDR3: CAISESLDEQYF

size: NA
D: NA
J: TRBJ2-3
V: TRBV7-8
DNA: TGTGCCAGCAGCTTCCTCCAGGGCCAGGGTCCGACAGATACGCAGTATTTT
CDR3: CASSFLQGQGPTDTQYF

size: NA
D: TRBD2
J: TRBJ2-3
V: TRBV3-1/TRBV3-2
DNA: TGTGCCAGCAGAAGTCTAGCGGCAAGATCCACAGATACGCAGTATTTT
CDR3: CASRSLAARSTDTQYF

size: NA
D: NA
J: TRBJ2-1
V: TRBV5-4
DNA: TGTGCCAGCAGCATATCTAATGAGCAGTTCTTC
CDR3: CASSISNEQFF

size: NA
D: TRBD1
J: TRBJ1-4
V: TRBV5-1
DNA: TGCGCCAGCAGCTGGACCGGGACAGGGGGCGAAAAACTGTTTTTT
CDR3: CASSWTGTGGEKLFF

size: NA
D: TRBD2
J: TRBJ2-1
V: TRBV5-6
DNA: TGTGCCAGCAGCTTGCCTAGCGGGAGCCTCAATGAGCAGTTCTTC
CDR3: CASSLPSGSLNEQFF

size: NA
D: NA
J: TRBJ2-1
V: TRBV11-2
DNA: TGTGCCAGCAGCTTAGTAGCAGGGGTAAATGAGCAGTTCTTC
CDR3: CASSLVAGVNEQFF

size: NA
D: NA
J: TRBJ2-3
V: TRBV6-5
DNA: TGTGCCAGCTCGCGGTTAAGTAACACAGATACGCAGTATTTT
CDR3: CASSRLSNTDTQYF

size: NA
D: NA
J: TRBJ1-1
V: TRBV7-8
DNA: TGTGCCAGCAGCTTAGGTGGGGGCGAGGCTTTCTTT
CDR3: CASSLGGGEAFF

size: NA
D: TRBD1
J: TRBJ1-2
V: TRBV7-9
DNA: TGTGCCAGCAGCTCCCTTCCGGGACAGGGGGCTGCTGGCTACACCTTC
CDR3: CASSSLPGQGAAGYTF

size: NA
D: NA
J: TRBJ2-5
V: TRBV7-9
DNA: TGTGCCAGCAGCCCCCGGGGTCCTCTAGAGACCCAGTACTTC
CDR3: CASSPRGPLETQYF

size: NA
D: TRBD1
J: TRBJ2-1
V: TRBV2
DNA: TGTGCCAGCAGTTCGGGGACAGTCGGCCCCCTTAATGAGCAGTTCTTC
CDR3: CASSSGTVGPLNEQFF

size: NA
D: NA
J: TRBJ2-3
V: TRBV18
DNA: TGTGCCAGCTCGCCCACCGGGGGGCTACTAAGCACAGATACGCAGTATTTT
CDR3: CASSPTGGLLSTDTQYF

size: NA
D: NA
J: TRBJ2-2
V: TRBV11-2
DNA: TGTGCCAGCAGCTTATTCTCCGTGGGGGGGAACACCGGGGAGCTGTTTTTT
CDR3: CASSLFSVGGNTGELFF

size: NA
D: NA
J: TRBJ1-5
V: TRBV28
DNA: TGTGCCAGCAGCACCGCAGGAAGCAATCAGCCCCAGCATTTT
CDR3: CASSTAGSNQPQHF

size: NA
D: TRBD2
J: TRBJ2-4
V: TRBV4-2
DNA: TGTGCCAGCAGCCAGGATCGGACTAGCGGATTAGCCAAAAACATTCAGTACTTC
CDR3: CASSQDRTSGLAKNIQYF

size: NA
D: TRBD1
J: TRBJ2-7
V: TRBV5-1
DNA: TGCGCCAGCAGCTTGAAGCAGGGGGCGATCTACGAGCAGTACTTC
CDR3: CASSLKQGAIYEQYF

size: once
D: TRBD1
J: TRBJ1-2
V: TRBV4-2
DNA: TGTGCCAGCAGCCAAGTATCAGGGGGTGGCTACACCTTC
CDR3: CASSQVSGGGYTF

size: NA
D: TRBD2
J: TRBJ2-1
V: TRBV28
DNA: TGTGCCAGCAGTTCAGCGGGAGGGCACTACAATGAGCAGTTCTTC
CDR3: CASSSAGGHYNEQFF

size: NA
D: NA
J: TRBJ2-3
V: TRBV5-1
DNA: TGCGCCAGCAGCTTGGCTGGACAGTCCGTGACAGATACGCAGTATTTT
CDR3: CASSLAGQSVTDTQYF

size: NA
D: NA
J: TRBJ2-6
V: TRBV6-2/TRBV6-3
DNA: TGTGCCAGCAGTTCCGCAGGTGGGGCCAACGTCCTGACTTTC
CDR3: CASSSAGGANVLTF

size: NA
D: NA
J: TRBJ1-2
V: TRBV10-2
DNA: TGCGCCAGCACGGACAGTCCTAACTATGGCTACACCTTC
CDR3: CASTDSPNYGYTF

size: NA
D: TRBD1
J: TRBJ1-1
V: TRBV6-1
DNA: TGTGCCAGCAGTGATAACAGGGGGCAGAACACTGAAGCTTTCTTT
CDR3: CASSDNRGQNTEAFF

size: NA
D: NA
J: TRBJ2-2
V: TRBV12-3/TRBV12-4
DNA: TGTGCCAGCTTGCGGACTGACACCGGGGAGCTGTTTTTT
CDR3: CASLRTDTGELFF

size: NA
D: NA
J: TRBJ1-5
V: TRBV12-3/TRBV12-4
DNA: TGTGCCAGCAGCTCCAATCAGCCCCAGCATTTT
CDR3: CASSSNQPQHF

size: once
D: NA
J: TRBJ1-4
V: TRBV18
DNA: TGTGCCAGCTCACCACCGGGGTGGGGATCGGGAGAACTGTTTTTT
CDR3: CASSPPGWGSGELFF

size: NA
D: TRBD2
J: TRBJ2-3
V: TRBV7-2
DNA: TGTGCCAGCAGCGTACTAGCGGGTATAACGGCGGATACGCAGTATTTT
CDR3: CASSVLAGITADTQYF

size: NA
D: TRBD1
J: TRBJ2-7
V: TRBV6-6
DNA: TGTGCCAGCAGGCGAGCCGGGACAGGGGAATACGAGCAGTACTTC
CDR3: CASRRAGTGEYEQYF

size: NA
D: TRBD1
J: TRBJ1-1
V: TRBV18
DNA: TGTGCCAGCTCACCAACCCGACAGGGACCTGCAGAGATTGAAATGAACACTGAAGCTTTCTTT
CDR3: CASSPTRQGPAEIEMNTEAFF

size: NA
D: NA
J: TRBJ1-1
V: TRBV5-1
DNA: TGCGCCAGCAGATACAGCGGGAGGGACACTGAAGCTTTCTTT
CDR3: CASRYSGRDTEAFF

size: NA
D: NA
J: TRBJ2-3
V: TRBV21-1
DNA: TGTGCCAGCAGCGGACCCGGTGGAACTAGCGGGAGCGCGGTCCCAGATACGCAGTATTTT
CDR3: CASSGPGGTSGSAVPDTQYF

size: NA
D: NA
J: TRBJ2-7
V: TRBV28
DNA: TGTGCCAGCAGCAAAACAGGGGGGGGCTACGAGCAGTACTTC
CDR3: CASSKTGGGYEQYF

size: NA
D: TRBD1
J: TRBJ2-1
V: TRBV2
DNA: TGTGCCAGCAGTACTCGACAGGGGGGACAGTTCTTC
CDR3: CASSTRQGGQFF

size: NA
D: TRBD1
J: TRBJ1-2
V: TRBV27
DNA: TGTGCCAGCAGTTTATCCCCAGGGGGTAGGGGCTACACCTTC
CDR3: CASSLSPGGRGYTF

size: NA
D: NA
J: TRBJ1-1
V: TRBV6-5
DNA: TGTGCCAGCAGTTACGAGGGCGGCAGCGCAGCTTTCTTT
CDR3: CASSYEGGSAAFF

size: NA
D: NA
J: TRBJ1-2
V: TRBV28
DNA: TGTGCCAGCAGCTCCCCCGAAGGGGATGGCTACACCTTC
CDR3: CASSSPEGDGYTF

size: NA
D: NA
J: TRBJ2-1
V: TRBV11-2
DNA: TGTGCCAGCAGCTTGATCACGGATGAGCAGTTCTTC
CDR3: CASSLITDEQFF

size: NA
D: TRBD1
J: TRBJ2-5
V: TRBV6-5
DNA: TGTGCCAGCAGTTCGACAGGGGAGTCGGAGACCCAGTACTTC
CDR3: CASSSTGESETQYF

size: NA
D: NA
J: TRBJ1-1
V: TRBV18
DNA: TGTGCCAGCTCACCCCGGTCAGGGATGAACACTGAAGCTTTCTTT
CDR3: CASSPRSGMNTEAFF

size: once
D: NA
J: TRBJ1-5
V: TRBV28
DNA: TGTGCCAGCAACACCCAGGGTCGGGCGGCGCAGCCCCAGCATTTT
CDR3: CASNTQGRAAQPQHF

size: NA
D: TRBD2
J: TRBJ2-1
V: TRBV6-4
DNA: TGTGCCAGCAGTGAACAGACTAGCGGCTCACAGCAGTTCTTC
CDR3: CASSEQTSGSQQFF

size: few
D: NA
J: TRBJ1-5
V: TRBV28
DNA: TGTGCCAGCAGTTTAATATGGAGGGGTAGGGGTTATCTACAGCCCCAGCATTTT
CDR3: CASSLIWRGRGYLQPQHF

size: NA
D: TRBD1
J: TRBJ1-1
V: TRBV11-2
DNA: TGTGCCAGCAGCTTAGCGCACAGGGGGACTGAAGCTTTCTTT
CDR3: CASSLAHRGTEAFF

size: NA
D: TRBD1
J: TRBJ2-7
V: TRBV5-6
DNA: TGTGCCAGCAGCCCCGGGACAGGGGCGTCCTGGGCCTACGAGCAGTACTTC
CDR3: CASSPGTGASWAYEQYF

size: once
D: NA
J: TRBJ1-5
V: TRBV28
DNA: TGTGCCAGCAGCCGGATTACTTTGAGGAGCAATCAGCCCCAGCATTTT
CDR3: CASSRITLRSNQPQHF

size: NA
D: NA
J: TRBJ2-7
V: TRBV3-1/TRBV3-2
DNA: TGTGCCAGCAGCCCATACTTACTAGAGGGAGCGAACGAGCAGTACTTC
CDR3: CASSPYLLEGANEQYF

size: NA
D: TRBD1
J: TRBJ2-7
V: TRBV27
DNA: TGTGCCAGCAGGTTACAGGGGGCCCTCTACGAGCAGTACTTC
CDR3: CASRLQGALYEQYF

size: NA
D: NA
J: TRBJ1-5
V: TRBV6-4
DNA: TGTGCCAGCAGTGTCAGGGAGGGTCAGCCCCAGCATTTT
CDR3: CASSVREGQPQHF

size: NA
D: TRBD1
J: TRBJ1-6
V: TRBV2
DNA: TGTGCCAGCAGGGGGGACAGGGCCAAGGATTCACCCCTCCACTTT
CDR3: CASRGDRAKDSPLHF

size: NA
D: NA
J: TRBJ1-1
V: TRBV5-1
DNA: TGCGCCAGCAGCTATGCAGGGCGCACTGAAGCTTTCTTT
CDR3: CASSYAGRTEAFF

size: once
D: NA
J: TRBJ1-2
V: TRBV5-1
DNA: TGCGCCAGCAGCCCCCAGGGAAACGTTAACTATGGCTACACCTTC
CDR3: CASSPQGNVNYGYTF

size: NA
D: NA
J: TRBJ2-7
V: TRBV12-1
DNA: TGTGCCAGCAGCTCCATTCACAGGGAGAGAAACGAGCAGTACTTC
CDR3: CASSSIHRERNEQYF

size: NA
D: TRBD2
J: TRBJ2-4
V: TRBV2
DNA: TGTGCCAGCAGTGAAGCCCCCGGGACTAGCGGGAGAGGCGGAACCAAAAACATTCAGTACTTC
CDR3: CASSEAPGTSGRGGTKNIQYF